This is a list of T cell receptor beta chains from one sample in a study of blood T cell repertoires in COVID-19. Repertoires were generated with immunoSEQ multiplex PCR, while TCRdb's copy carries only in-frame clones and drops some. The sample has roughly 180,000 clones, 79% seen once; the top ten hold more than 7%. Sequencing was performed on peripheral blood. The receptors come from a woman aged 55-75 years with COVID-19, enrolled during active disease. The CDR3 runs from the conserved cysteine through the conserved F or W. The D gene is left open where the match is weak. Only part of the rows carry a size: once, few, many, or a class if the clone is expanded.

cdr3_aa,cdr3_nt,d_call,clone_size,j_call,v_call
CASRDRGDRGYTF,TGTGCCAGCAGGGACAGGGGAGATCGTGGCTACACCTTC,TRBD1,NA,TRBJ1-2,TRBV6-5
CASSKQGGRTTGELFF,TGTGCCAGCAGCAAACAGGGCGGGAGGACCACCGGGGAGCTGTTTTTT,TRBD2,NA,TRBJ2-2,TRBV7-2
CASSQADQGPTGELFF,TGTGCCAGCAGCCAAGCGGACCAGGGTCCCACCGGGGAGCTGTTTTTT,NA,NA,TRBJ2-2,TRBV3-1/TRBV3-2
CASSPDRGRETQYF,TGTGCCAGCAGCCCCGACAGGGGGAGGGAGACCCAGTACTTC,TRBD1,NA,TRBJ2-5,TRBV7-6
CASSSGTASYNEQFF,TGTGCCAGCAGCTCCGGGACAGCCTCCTACAATGAGCAGTTCTTC,TRBD1,NA,TRBJ2-1,TRBV3-1/TRBV3-2
CASSYVRQGDNQPQHF,TGTGCCAGCAGTTATGTGAGACAGGGGGACAATCAGCCCCAGCATTTT,TRBD1,NA,TRBJ1-5,TRBV6-2/TRBV6-3
CASRPMTDYMNTEAFF,TGTGCCAGCAGGCCGATGACAGATTACATGAACACTGAAGCTTTCTTT,NA,NA,TRBJ1-1,TRBV5-5
CASSLWGSGVHQPQHF,TGTGCCAGCAGCTTGTGGGGGTCAGGGGTGCATCAGCCCCAGCATTTT,NA,few,TRBJ1-5,TRBV5-6
CAVKAGLVRDTQYF,TGTGCCGTAAAAGCGGGCCTGGTGAGAGATACGCAGTATTTT,NA,NA,TRBJ2-3,TRBV6-5
CASSRTSGGVSTDTQYF,TGTGCCAGCAGCCGGACTAGCGGGGGAGTAAGCACAGATACGCAGTATTTT,TRBD2,NA,TRBJ2-3,TRBV3-1/TRBV3-2
CASSPTSGGDTQYF,TGTGCCAGCAGCCCGACTAGCGGGGGTGATACGCAGTATTTT,TRBD2,once,TRBJ2-3,TRBV7-2
CATSDFRQHTGELFF,TGTGCCACCAGTGATTTTCGACAGCACACCGGGGAGCTGTTTTTT,NA,NA,TRBJ2-2,TRBV24-1
CAWRPRGQWETQYF,TGTGCCTGGAGGCCCAGAGGGCAGTGGGAGACCCAGTACTTC,NA,once,TRBJ2-5,TRBV30
CASCTGTGASPLHF,TGCGCCAGCTGTACCGGGACAGGGGCTTCACCCCTCCACTTT,TRBD1,few,TRBJ1-6,TRBV5-1
CASSRSDGQGLQETQYF,TGTGCCAGCAGCCGATCAGATGGACAGGGGCTTCAAGAGACCCAGTACTTC,TRBD1,NA,TRBJ2-5,TRBV11-2
CAISEGAGLDEQYF,TGTGCCATCAGTGAGGGCGCGGGACTCGACGAGCAGTACTTC,NA,NA,TRBJ2-7,TRBV10-3
CASSSPRGGQETQYF,TGTGCCAGCAGCTCCCCCCGGGGGGGACAAGAGACCCAGTACTTC,TRBD2,NA,TRBJ2-5,TRBV7-6
CASSLDRVGGYTF,TGTGCCAGCAGTCTGGACAGGGTCGGTGGCTACACCTTC,TRBD1,NA,TRBJ1-2,TRBV7-9
CSVQDSGANVLTF,TGCAGCGTCCAGGACTCTGGGGCCAACGTCCTGACTTTC,NA,NA,TRBJ2-6,TRBV29-1
CASSLGTSGRSEQYF,TGTGCCAGCAGTTTAGGAACTAGCGGACGGAGCGAGCAGTACTTC,TRBD2,NA,TRBJ2-7,TRBV27
CSVESPVHSYEQYF,TGCAGCGTTGAATCCCCAGTTCACTCCTACGAGCAGTACTTC,NA,NA,TRBJ2-7,TRBV29-1
CATPPRSTGELFF,TGTGCCACCCCTCCCCGGTCCACCGGGGAGCTGTTTTTT,NA,once,TRBJ2-2,TRBV28
CASSSEGVWDTEAFF,TGCGCCAGCAGCTCAGAAGGGGTGTGGGACACTGAAGCTTTCTTT,NA,NA,TRBJ1-1,TRBV5-1
CASSPRLAGGLNEQFF,TGTGCCAGCAGTCCACGACTAGCGGGAGGGCTTAATGAGCAGTTCTTC,TRBD2,NA,TRBJ2-1,TRBV27
CSVAATASYEQYF,TGCAGCGTTGCCGCGACAGCCTCCTACGAGCAGTACTTC,NA,few,TRBJ2-7,TRBV29-1
CASSLGTGPTYEQYF,TGTGCCAGCAGCTTAGGGACAGGTCCCACCTACGAGCAGTACTTC,TRBD1,NA,TRBJ2-7,TRBV7-8
CASSLDGPGSGNTIYF,TGTGCCAGCAGCTTAGACGGCCCCGGGTCGGGAAACACCATATATTTT,NA,NA,TRBJ1-3,TRBV7-9
CASSWRGGQENEQYF,TGTGCCAGCAGCTGGAGGGGGGGGCAGGAAAACGAGCAGTACTTC,NA,NA,TRBJ2-7,TRBV7-2
CASSPIRGPGSGNTIYF,TGTGCCAGCTCACCAATCAGGGGCCCTGGCTCTGGAAACACCATATATTTT,NA,NA,TRBJ1-3,TRBV18
CASSLGSGGRVGGYTF,TGTGCCAGCAGCTTGGGGTCAGGGGGAAGAGTGGGTGGCTACACCTTC,TRBD1,NA,TRBJ1-2,TRBV5-4
CASSQGGLAGAQETQYF,TGTGCCAGCAGCCAGGGTGGACTAGCGGGGGCTCAAGAGACCCAGTACTTC,TRBD2,NA,TRBJ2-5,TRBV4-2
CASSSAGVSYEQYF,TGTGCCAGCAGCTCAGCGGGTGTCTCCTACGAGCAGTACTTC,NA,NA,TRBJ2-7,TRBV11-2
CASSPQLAGQETQYF,TGTGCCAGCTCACCACAACTAGCGGGACAAGAGACCCAGTACTTC,TRBD2,once,TRBJ2-5,TRBV18
CASGGTDPTDTQYF,TGTGCCAGCGGGGGGACCGACCCCACAGATACGCAGTATTTT,NA,few,TRBJ2-3,TRBV2
CASSSYNYGYTF,TGTGCCAGCAGCTCGTATAACTATGGCTACACCTTC,NA,NA,TRBJ1-2,TRBV5-6
CAWMARGPDTQYF,TGTGCCTGGATGGCTCGAGGCCCAGATACGCAGTATTTT,NA,NA,TRBJ2-3,TRBV30
CASRTQAPPNTEAFF,TGTGCCAGCCGAACCCAGGCGCCTCCTAACACTGAAGCTTTCTTT,NA,NA,TRBJ1-1,TRBV28
CASSLQRLQETQYF,TGTGCCAGCAGCTTACAGAGACTCCAAGAGACCCAGTACTTC,NA,NA,TRBJ2-5,TRBV7-2
CASSQALGANEQFF,TGTGCCAGCAGCCAAGCTTTGGGGGCCAATGAGCAGTTCTTC,NA,NA,TRBJ2-1,TRBV4-2
CASSKVPLTSASNPYEQYF,TGTGCCAGCAGCAAAGTCCCACTGACTAGCGCCTCTAACCCCTACGAGCAGTACTTC,NA,NA,TRBJ2-7,TRBV21-1
CASIGTAKSQPQHF,TGTGCCAGTATCGGGACAGCGAAAAGTCAGCCCCAGCATTTT,TRBD1,NA,TRBJ1-5,TRBV19
CATSRGGLDQPQHF,TGTGCCACCAGCAGAGGAGGGTTGGACCAGCCCCAGCATTTT,NA,NA,TRBJ1-5,TRBV15
CASSGLRLLTDTQYF,TGTGCCAGCAGTGGATTGCGGTTACTCACAGATACGCAGTATTTT,NA,NA,TRBJ2-3,TRBV7-9
CASSIGPDQNTEAFF,TGTGCCAGTAGTATAGGTCCAGATCAGAACACTGAAGCTTTCTTT,NA,NA,TRBJ1-1,TRBV19
CATSRRDRGREQYF,TGTGCCACCAGCAGAAGGGACAGGGGGCGAGAGCAGTACTTC,TRBD1,NA,TRBJ2-7,TRBV15
CASSLDGSSYEQYF,TGCGCCAGCAGCTTGGACGGGAGCTCCTACGAGCAGTACTTC,NA,NA,TRBJ2-7,TRBV5-1
CASSNPGGNTDTQYF,TGTGCCAGCTCCAACCCGGGGGGGAACACAGATACGCAGTATTTT,TRBD2,NA,TRBJ2-3,TRBV28
CASSRILLAAVSGGEQFF,TGTGCCAGCAGCCGAATTTTGCTAGCGGCGGTGTCCGGCGGTGAGCAGTTCTTC,TRBD2,few,TRBJ2-1,TRBV6-6
CASSRGQGGRSPLHF,TGTGCCAGCAGTCGAGGACAGGGTGGGAGGTCACCCCTCCACTTT,TRBD1,NA,TRBJ1-6,TRBV2
CASSARRQVGEKLFF,TGTGCCAGCAGCGCCCGGAGGCAGGTGGGTGAAAAACTGTTTTTT,NA,NA,TRBJ1-4,TRBV4-2
CASSQETGSGEKLFF,TGTGCCAGCAGCCAGGAGACAGGCTCTGGTGAAAAACTGTTTTTT,NA,NA,TRBJ1-4,TRBV6-5
CASSQGRQGVNSPLHF,TGTGCCAGCAGCCAAGGGAGACAAGGGGTGAATTCACCCCTCCACTTT,NA,NA,TRBJ1-6,TRBV4-2
CASSDRSGDSPLHF,TGTGCCAGCAGTGACAGGTCCGGGGATTCACCCCTCCACTTT,NA,NA,TRBJ1-6,TRBV2
CASRGTSGRGGETQYF,TGTGCCAGTAGAGGGACTAGCGGGAGGGGTGGAGAGACCCAGTACTTC,TRBD2,once,TRBJ2-5,TRBV19
CASSPRGDTQYF,TGTGCCAGCAGTCCCAGGGGAGATACGCAGTATTTT,NA,NA,TRBJ2-3,TRBV28